This note documents a single T cell receptor (beta chain) sequence. These data originate in a study of blood T cell repertoires in COVID-19. As for the study in general: T cells, B-cell-depleted T cells, or PBMCs provided the cDNA or gDNA that served as material.

This CDR3 region has 15 residues. V was pared by 2 bases and J by 1 base, with 9 bases between. Germline V gene sequence: CDR1 MNHNY, CDR2 SVGAGI (reference sequence). Sequencing was performed with immunoSEQ multiplex PCR; in TCRdb, only in-frame clones are kept and a portion is missing. The data contain about 62,000 clones, 76% of them singletons. This chain joins TRBV6-6 and TRBJ2-1; tentatively, D is TRBD2 (6 bases). The receptor comes from a woman aged 45-65 years with active or convalescent COVID-19. Sequencing was done on a sample of peripheral blood. CDR3 bases: TGTGCCAGCAGTTACGTCAGCGGGTCCTACAATGAGCAGTTCTTC. It specifies CASSYVSGSYNEQFF.